The next 7 T cell receptor beta chains were all read from a single sample in a study of technical replicates of blood from a few donors. Sequenced by immunoSEQ multiplex PCR; TCRdb stores in-frame clones only, minus some. The data hold around 72,000 clones, with roughly 92% observed a single time. Sequencing used PBMCs. Receptors were obtained from a human donor in good health. Some clones in this sample may be carry-over from other donors' samples.

V and J are TRBV2 and TRBJ2-3, with 10 bases matching TRBD1. Germline V gives CDR1 SNHLY, CDR2 FYNNEI. V shed 10 bases and J 6 bases; nucleotides not matched to a gene: 10. The CDR3 totals 14 residues. In DNA, the CDR3 is TGTGCCAACAGACAGGGGGCGCCGTTGGATACGCAGTATTTT. Amino acid sequence: CANRQGAPLDTQYF. Based on the CDR3 plus reference TRBV2 and TRBJ2-3, the full variable domain is EPEVTQTPSHQVTQMGQEVILRCVPISNHLYFYWYRQILGQKVEFLVSFYNNEISEKSEIFDDQFSVERPDGSNFTLKIRSTKLEDSAMYFCANRQGAPLDTQYFGPGTRLTVL.

This sequence joins TRBV4-3 and TRBJ2-7, with TRBD2 as a possible D gene (6 bases). CDR1 and CDR2 from the germline V gene are LGHNA and YSLEER. This CDR3 is built from 14 residues. Deletions cut 0 bases from V and 4 bases from J, with 10 bases between. The CDR3 is CASSQEGRDYEQYF. CDR3 in DNA: TGCGCCAGCAGCCAAGAAGGGCGGGATTACGAGCAGTACTTC.

This chain connects TRBV19 to TRBJ2-1; the match to TRBD2 covers 9 bases. V lost 10 bases and J lost 9; bases outside the gene matches: 10. Germline V gives CDR1 LNHDA, CDR2 SQIVND (reference sequence). This CDR3 is 13 amino acids long. CDR3 nucleotides: TGTGCCAACATAGCACGCGGGGGGGGTGAGCAGTTCTTC. Its translation is CANIARGGGEQFF.

In DNA, the CDR3 is TGTGCCAGCAGCCAAGACGGGAATGAGCAGTTCTTC. Its protein product is CASSQDGNEQFF. The chain joins TRBV4-2 to TRBJ2-1; D remains unclear. The V end was cut by 0 bases, the J end by 7 bases, with 4 bases between. This CDR3 has 12 residues. Germline V gene lookup returns CDR1 LGHNA and CDR2 YNFKEQ.

This clone is a singleton in its sample. V gene TRBV7-7 combines with J gene TRBJ2-3; D unresolved. This CDR3 has 13 residues. Germline values: CDR1 SSHAT, CDR2 FNYEAQ (reference sequence). The germline V and J ends were trimmed by 1 base and 2 bases, with 4 bases remaining between them. The CDR3 nucleotides read TGTGCCAGCAGCTTAGAGCCCACAGATACGCAGTATTTT. Translated, it gives CASSLEPTDTQYF.

The CDR3 region is CASSLQGGRPTDTQYF. CDR3 DNA sequence: TGTGCCAGCAGCTTGCAGGGCGGGAGACCCACAGATACGCAGTATTTT. V is TRBV5-4 and J is TRBJ2-3; 7 positions agree with TRBD2. This CDR3 has 16 residues. The germline CDR1 and CDR2 sequences are SGHNT and YYREEE (reference sequence). Trimming took 1 base from V and 2 from J; bases not matched to a gene: 7.

The chain recombines TRBV5-1 with TRBJ1-2, with 10 bases lining up with TRBD1. The germline gives CDR1 SGHRS, CDR2 YFSETQ. The CDR3 loop spans 15 amino acids. The trim removed 4 bases at V and 6 bases at J, leaving 9 bases unmatched. CDR3 coding DNA: TGCGCCAGCAGCAACCCCGGGACAGGGGAGGATGGCTACACCTTC. It is translated as CASSNPGTGEDGYTF.